This T cell receptor beta chain was captured by sequencing in a study of T cell responses to AZD1222 COVID-19 vaccine. This table comes from immunoSEQ multiplex PCR, and its TCRdb copy is limited to in-frame clones, with some not included. Of about 110,000 clones listed, about four fifths were seen once; the top ten hold roughly 10%. Between the trimmed V and J ends, which lost 10 bases and 4 bases, there was a span of 23 bases. This CDR3 is built from 16 residues. Germline V lookup: CDR1 SNHLY, CDR2 FYNNEI. The source is an adult in good health. The V gene is TRBV2, the J gene TRBJ1-5; possible D gene TRBD1, 5 bases. Sequencing was performed on peripheral blood, taken on day 0 of AZD1222 vaccination. The CDR3 region is CATKPGLTDRNQPQHF. CDR3 sequence (DNA): TGTGCCACAAAGCCGGGACTAACGGACCGGAATCAGCCCCAGCATTTT.